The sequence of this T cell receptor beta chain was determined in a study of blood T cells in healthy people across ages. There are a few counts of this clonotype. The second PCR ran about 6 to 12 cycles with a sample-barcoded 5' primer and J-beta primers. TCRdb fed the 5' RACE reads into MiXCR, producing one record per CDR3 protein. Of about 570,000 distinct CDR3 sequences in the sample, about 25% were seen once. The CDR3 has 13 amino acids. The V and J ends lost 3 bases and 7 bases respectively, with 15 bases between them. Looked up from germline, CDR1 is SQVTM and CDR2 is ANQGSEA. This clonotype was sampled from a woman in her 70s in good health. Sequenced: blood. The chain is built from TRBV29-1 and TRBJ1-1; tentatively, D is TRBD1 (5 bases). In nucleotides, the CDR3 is TGCAGCGTTGAGGGTAATCAGGGCGGTGAAGCTTTCTTT. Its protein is CSVEGNQGGEAFF.